This TCR beta chain derives from a study of T cell changes during pregnancy in multiple sclerosis. Using immunoSEQ multiplex PCR, the repertoire was profiled, and TCRdb retains in-frame clones only, with some absent. The repertoire holds under 50,000 clones, roughly 94% seen once, with approximately 6% in the top ten. The CDR3 loop spans 12 amino acids. V lost 1 base and J lost 3, with 4 bases in between. Germline V gene data show CDR1 as SGHAT and CDR2 as FQDESV (reference sequence). This receptor was taken from a female donor with multiple sclerosis, enrolled in a pregnancy study. The sample was CD8+ T cells from peripheral blood mononuclear cells, taken in the first trimester of pregnancy. The V gene is TRBV11-1, the J gene TRBJ2-7; D remains unclear. CDR3 DNA: TGTGCCAGCAGCTTAGTGAGCTACGAGCAGTACTTC. This gives the protein CASSLVSYEQYF. Full variable domain (rest looked up from reference TRBV11-1 and TRBJ2-7): EAEVAQSPRYKITEKSQAVAFWCDPISGHATLYWYRQILGQGPELLVQFQDESVVDDSQLPKDRFSAERLKGVDSTLKIQPAELGDSAMYLCASSLVSYEQYFGPGTRLTVT.